Listed below are T cell receptor beta chains from one sample, sequenced in a study of shared clonotypes between healthy human individuals. Produced via immunoSEQ multiplex PCR; TCRdb's table is partial and in-frame only. The data contain more than 450,000 clones, approximately 79% of them singletons. The sequenced sample consisted of PBMCs. These receptors came from a woman between 40 and 50 years old in good health. Some clones in this sample may be carry-over from other donors' samples. Each CDR3 is given with its conserved first and last residue. A D gene is named only where the DNA matches it firmly. Some rows have no size entry. The others give once, few or many, or a class for an expanded clone.

NA	15	TRBV28	NA	TRBJ1-3	TGTGCCACCTCGGACAGAGTCTACTCTGGAAACACCATATATTTT	CATSDRVYSGNTIYF
NA	16	TRBV4-2	NA	TRBJ2-1	TGTGCCAGCAGCCGAGGTCAACTCGGCTCCTACAATGAGCAGTTCTTC	CASSRGQLGSYNEQFF
NA	13	TRBV30	TRBD1	TRBJ1-2	TGTGCCTGGAGTGCCTGGGACAGCGGAGGCTACACCTTC	CAWSAWDSGGYTF
NA	13	TRBV28	NA	TRBJ1-4	TGTGCCAGCAGTCCACCCGCGGTTGAAAAACTGTTTTTT	CASSPPAVEKLFF
few	13	TRBV5-4	NA	TRBJ1-5	TGTGCCAGCAGCTTGGAGGCGGATCAGCCCCAGCATTTT	CASSLEADQPQHF
NA	14	TRBV27	NA	TRBJ1-2	TGTGCCAGCAGTCCATCGGGGGGGCAGCTTGGCTACACCTTC	CASSPSGGQLGYTF
NA	12	TRBV2	TRBD2	TRBJ2-7	TGTGCCAGCAGGCTAGCGGGTTACGAGCAGTACTTC	CASRLAGYEQYF
NA	16	TRBV29-1	TRBD2	TRBJ2-2	TGCAGCGTTGTATCGCGGGAGGGCCTTAACACCGGGGAGCTGTTTTTT	CSVVSREGLNTGELFF
NA	15	TRBV11-2	TRBD2	TRBJ2-5	TGTGCCAGCAGCCCCCGGGGGGGCAGTGCAGAGACCCAGTACTTC	CASSPRGGSAETQYF
NA	16	TRBV11-2	TRBD2	TRBJ2-1	TGTGCCAGCAGCTTAGTTTCGACTAGCGGAACCAATGAGCAGTTCTTC	CASSLVSTSGTNEQFF
many	11	TRBV6-5	NA	TRBJ2-7	TGTGCCAGCAGTGACGTCTACGAGCAGTACTTC	CASSDVYEQYF
NA	14	TRBV13	NA	TRBJ2-3	TGTGCCAGCAGCCCCATGGAGGCCGAAGATACGCAGTATTTT	CASSPMEAEDTQYF
NA	13	TRBV10-2	TRBD2	TRBJ2-7	TGCGCCACCCGGACTAGCGGATCCTACGAGCAGTACTTC	CATRTSGSYEQYF
NA	14	TRBV13	NA	TRBJ2-7	TGTGCCAGCAGAAAAACAGGGAGTTCCTACGAGCAGTACTTC	CASRKTGSSYEQYF
NA	11	TRBV29-1	NA	TRBJ2-1	TGCAGCGACGGTCTAGCACTTGAGCAGTTCTTC	CSDGLALEQFF
NA	15	TRBV7-3	TRBD1	TRBJ1-3	TGTGCCAGCAGCGAACGACAGGGCTCTGGAAACACCATATATTTT	CASSERQGSGNTIYF
NA	16	TRBV5-1	TRBD2	TRBJ2-1	TGCGCCAGCAGCTCGGGGACTAGCGGGAGAATCAATGAGCAGTTCTTC	CASSSGTSGRINEQFF
few	17	TRBV5-1	TRBD2	TRBJ2-3	TGCGCCAGCAGCTTTACCACAGCGGGAGACGGCACAGATACGCAGTATTTT	CASSFTTAGDGTDTQYF
NA	15	TRBV6-4	TRBD2	TRBJ2-1	TGTGCCAGCAGTGACGGTGGCGGGGCGGGGGATGAGCAGTTCTTC	CASSDGGGAGDEQFF
few	14	TRBV5-1	NA	TRBJ1-3	TGCGCCAGCAGCTCGGACGGCTCTGGAAACACCATATATTTT	CASSSDGSGNTIYF
NA	16	TRBV2	TRBD2	TRBJ2-1	TGTGCCAGCAGCGCCCCTAGCGGGAGCTCCTACAATGAGCAGTTCTTC	CASSAPSGSSYNEQFF
few	14	TRBV9	TRBD1	TRBJ1-2	TGTGCCAGCAGCACGGGACAGGGAAACTATGGCTACACCTTC	CASSTGQGNYGYTF
many	18	TRBV19	NA	TRBJ1-3	TGTGCCACCCGCCTGGGAGGCAGACTCCGAAGCTCTGGAAACACCATATATTTT	CATRLGGRLRSSGNTIYF
NA	15	TRBV11-3	NA	TRBJ2-1	TGTGCCAGCAGCTTGGGACCACGCTATCGGAATGAGCAGTTCTTC	CASSLGPRYRNEQFF
NA	15	TRBV11-2	TRBD1	TRBJ2-3	TGTGCCAGCAGCTCAGGGACAGGGGTCGCAGATACGCAGTATTTT	CASSSGTGVADTQYF
NA	14	TRBV6-1	TRBD1	TRBJ2-4	TGTGCCACGCCGGGCGGGACAGGAAAAAACATTCAGTACTTC	CATPGGTGKNIQYF
NA	15	TRBV18	NA	TRBJ1-4	TGTGCCAGCTCACCAACCCAGACAACTAATGAAAAACTGTTTTTT	CASSPTQTTNEKLFF
NA	14	TRBV6-6	NA	TRBJ2-7	TGTGCCAGCAGTTACTTCCGGGGGTCCTACGAGCAGTACTTC	CASSYFRGSYEQYF
NA	13	TRBV7-2	NA	TRBJ2-7	TGTGCCAGCAGCCAACGACAGTTTTTCGAGCAGTACTTC	CASSQRQFFEQYF
few	14	TRBV4-2	NA	TRBJ1-1	TGTGCCAGCAGCCAAGATAACCACTTTTGGAAAGCTTTCTTT	CASSQDNHFWKAFF
NA	16	TRBV9	TRBD2	TRBJ2-1	TGTGCCAGCAGCGTAGTATCACTAGCGGGAGTTCATGAGCAGTTCTTC	CASSVVSLAGVHEQFF
NA	14	TRBV27	NA	TRBJ1-5	TGTGCCAGCAGTTCCCGACAGTCCTATCAGCCCCAGCATTTT	CASSSRQSYQPQHF
NA	12	TRBV29-1	NA	TRBJ2-7	TGCAGCGTTGGGAATTTGGGGCTCGAGCAGTACTTC	CSVGNLGLEQYF
NA	15	TRBV6-5	NA	TRBJ1-2	TGTGCCAGCAGCTCAGACTGGGCCGGAGGGGATGGCTACACCTTC	CASSSDWAGGDGYTF
once	15	TRBV11-3	NA	TRBJ2-1	TGTGCCAGCAGCTTAGAGGAGGCGGACTACAATGAGCAGTTCTTC	CASSLEEADYNEQFF
NA	14	TRBV2	NA	TRBJ1-5	TGTGCCAGCAGTGACTCTACAGCAGGTCAGCCCCAGCATTTT	CASSDSTAGQPQHF
NA	14	TRBV6-1	NA	TRBJ1-2	TGTGCCAGCAGTGAAATGGCGGCCAACTATGGCTACACCTTC	CASSEMAANYGYTF
once	17	TRBV7-6	NA	TRBJ1-4	TGTGCCAGCAGCTTAGTACCCCAGCGGGCAACTAATGAAAAACTGTTTTTT	CASSLVPQRATNEKLFF
NA	17	TRBV28	TRBD2	TRBJ2-1	TGTGCCAGCAGTTTACCCGTTGGGAGCGGGAGGTTTTCTTGGCGGTTCTTC	CASSLPVGSGRFSWRFF
few	21	TRBV7-6	TRBD1	TRBJ2-4	TGTGCCAGCAGCTCGGACCTTCGGGGACAGGGGAGGATATTAGCCAAAAACATTCAGTACTTC	CASSSDLRGQGRILAKNIQYF
NA	13	TRBV7-9	NA	TRBJ1-2	TGTGCCAGCAGTTTTAGGGCTGTCTATGGCTACACCTTC	CASSFRAVYGYTF
NA	15	TRBV18	NA	TRBJ2-1	TGTGCCAGCTCACCGGAACAGCGTCGAAACAATGAGCAGTTCTTC	CASSPEQRRNNEQFF
NA	16	TRBV5-1	TRBD2	TRBJ2-1	TGCGCCAGCAGCGTGGGAGCGGGAGGGCCCTACAATGAGCAGTTCTTC	CASSVGAGGPYNEQFF
NA	13	TRBV7-8	NA	TRBJ1-5	TGTGCCAGCAGCTTAGATTCCCTCCAGCCCCAGCATTTT	CASSLDSLQPQHF
NA	14	TRBV6-5	TRBD2	TRBJ2-3	TGTGCCAGCAGGGTAGCGGGAGGCACAGATACGCAGTATTTT	CASRVAGGTDTQYF